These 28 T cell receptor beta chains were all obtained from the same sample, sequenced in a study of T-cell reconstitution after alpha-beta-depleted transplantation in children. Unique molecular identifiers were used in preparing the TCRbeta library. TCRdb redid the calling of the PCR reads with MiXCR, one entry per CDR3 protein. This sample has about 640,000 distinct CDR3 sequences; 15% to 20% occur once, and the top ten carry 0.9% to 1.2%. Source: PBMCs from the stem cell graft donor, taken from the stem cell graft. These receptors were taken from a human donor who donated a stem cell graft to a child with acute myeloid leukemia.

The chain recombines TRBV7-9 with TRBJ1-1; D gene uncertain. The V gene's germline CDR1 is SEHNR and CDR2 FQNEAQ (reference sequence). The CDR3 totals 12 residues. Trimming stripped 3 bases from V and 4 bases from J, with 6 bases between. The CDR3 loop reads CASSFEVTEAFF. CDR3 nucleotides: TGTGCCAGCAGCTTCGAAGTCACTGAAGCTTTCTTT.

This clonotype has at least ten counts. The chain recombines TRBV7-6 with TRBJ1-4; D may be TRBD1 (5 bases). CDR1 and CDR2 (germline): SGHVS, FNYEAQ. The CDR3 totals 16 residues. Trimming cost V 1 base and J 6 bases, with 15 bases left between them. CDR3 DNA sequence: TGTGCCAGCAGCTTAGTCCGGGGGGGTGACGATGAAAAACTGTTTTTT. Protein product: CASSLVRGGDDEKLFF.

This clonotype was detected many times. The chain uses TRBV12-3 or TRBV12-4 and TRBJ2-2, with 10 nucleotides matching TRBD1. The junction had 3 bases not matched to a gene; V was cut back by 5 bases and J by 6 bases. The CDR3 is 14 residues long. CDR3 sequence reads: CASSRGTGAGELFF. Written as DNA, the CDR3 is TGTGCCAGCAGTCGGGGGACAGGGGCCGGGGAGCTGTTTTTT.

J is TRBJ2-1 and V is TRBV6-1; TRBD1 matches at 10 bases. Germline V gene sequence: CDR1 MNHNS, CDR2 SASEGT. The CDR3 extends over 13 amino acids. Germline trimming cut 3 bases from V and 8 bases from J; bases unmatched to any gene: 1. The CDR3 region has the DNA TGTGCCAGCAGTGAGGACAGGGGGGATGAGCAGTTCTTC. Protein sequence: CASSEDRGDEQFF.

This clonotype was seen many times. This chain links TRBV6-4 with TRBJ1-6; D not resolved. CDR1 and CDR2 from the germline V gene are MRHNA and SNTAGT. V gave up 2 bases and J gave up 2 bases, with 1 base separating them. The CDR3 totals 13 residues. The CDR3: CASSDTYNSPLHF. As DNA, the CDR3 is TGTGCCAGCAGTGACACCTATAATTCACCCCTCCACTTT.

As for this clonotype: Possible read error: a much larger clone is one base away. The CDR3 DNA reads as TGTGCCAGCAGCCTAAATCCTCGGCCAGTCTACGAGCAGTACTTC. It yields the protein CASSLNPRPVYEQYF. The chain links TRBV27 to TRBJ2-7; D not certain. The CDR3 covers 15 residues. Germline V gives CDR1 MNHEY, CDR2 SMNVEV (reference sequence). V was trimmed by 6 bases and J by 3 bases, leaving 18 bases between them.

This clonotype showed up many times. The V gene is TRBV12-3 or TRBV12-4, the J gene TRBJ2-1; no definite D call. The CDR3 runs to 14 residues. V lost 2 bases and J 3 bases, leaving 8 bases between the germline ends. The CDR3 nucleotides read TGTGCCAGCAGTTTACTTACTGTCTACAATGAGCAGTTCTTC. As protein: CASSLLTVYNEQFF.

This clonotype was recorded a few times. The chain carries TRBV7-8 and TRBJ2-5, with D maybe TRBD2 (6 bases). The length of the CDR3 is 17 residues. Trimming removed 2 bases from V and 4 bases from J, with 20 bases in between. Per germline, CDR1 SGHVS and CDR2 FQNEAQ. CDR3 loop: CASSLIRLASEGETQYF. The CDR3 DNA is TGTGCCAGCAGCTTAATTCGTCTAGCGTCTGAGGGAGAGACCCAGTACTTC. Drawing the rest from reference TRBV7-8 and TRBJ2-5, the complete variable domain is GAGVSQSPRYKVAKRGQDVALRCDPISGHVSLFWYQQALGQGPEFLTYFQNEAQLDKSGLPSDRFFAERPEGSVSTLKIQRTQQEDSAVYLCASSLIRLASEGETQYFGPGTRLLVL.

The CDR3 spells CASSRPGPPYEQYV. The CDR3 region has the DNA TGTGCCAGCAGCCGGCCGGGTCCCCCCTACGAGCAGTACGTC. The chain carries TRBV11-2 and TRBJ2-7; no clear D gene. Trimming stripped 5 bases from V and 2 bases from J, with 13 bases between. The CDR3 contains 14 residues. Germline values: CDR1 SGHAT, CDR2 FQNNGV.

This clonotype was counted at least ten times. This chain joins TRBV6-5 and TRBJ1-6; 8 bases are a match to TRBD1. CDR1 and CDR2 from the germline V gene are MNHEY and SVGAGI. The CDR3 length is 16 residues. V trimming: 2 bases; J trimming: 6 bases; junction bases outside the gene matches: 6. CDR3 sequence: CASSYTGTGPNSPLHF. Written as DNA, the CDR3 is TGTGCCAGCAGTTACACCGGGACAGGACCTAATTCACCCCTCCACTTT.

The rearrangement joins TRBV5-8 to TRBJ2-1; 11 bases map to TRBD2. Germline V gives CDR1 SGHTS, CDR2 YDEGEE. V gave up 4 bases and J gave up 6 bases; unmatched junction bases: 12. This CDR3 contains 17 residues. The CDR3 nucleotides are TGTGCCAGCAGCCTTCTTACTTCTAGCGGGGGGTTCAATGAGCAGTTCTTC. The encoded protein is CASSLLTSSGGFNEQFF.

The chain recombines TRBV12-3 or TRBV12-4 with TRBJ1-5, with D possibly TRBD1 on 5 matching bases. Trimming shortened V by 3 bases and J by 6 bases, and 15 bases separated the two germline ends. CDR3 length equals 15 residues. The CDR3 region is CASSFGRASTQPQHF. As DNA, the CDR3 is TGTGCCAGCAGTTTCGGCAGGGCCTCCACTCAGCCCCAGCATTTT.

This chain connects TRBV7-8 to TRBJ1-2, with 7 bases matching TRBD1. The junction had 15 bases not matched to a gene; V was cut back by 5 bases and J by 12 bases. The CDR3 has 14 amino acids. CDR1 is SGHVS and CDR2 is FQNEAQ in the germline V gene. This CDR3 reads CASSPARGQALNTF. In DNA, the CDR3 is TGTGCCAGCAGCCCCGCCAGAGGACAGGCCTTGAACACCTTC.

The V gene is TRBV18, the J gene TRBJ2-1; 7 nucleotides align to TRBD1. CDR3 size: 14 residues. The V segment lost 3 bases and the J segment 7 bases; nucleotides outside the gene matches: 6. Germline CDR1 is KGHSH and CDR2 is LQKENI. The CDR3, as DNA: TGTGCCAGCTCACCTACAACGACAGGGAATGAGCAGTTCTTC. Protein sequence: CASSPTTTGNEQFF. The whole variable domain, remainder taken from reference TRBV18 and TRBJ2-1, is NAGVMQNPRHLVRRRGQEARLRCSPMKGHSHVYWYRQLPEEGLKFMVYLQKENIIDESGMPKERFSAEFPKEGPSILRIQQVVRGDSAAYFCASSPTTTGNEQFFGPGTRLTVL.

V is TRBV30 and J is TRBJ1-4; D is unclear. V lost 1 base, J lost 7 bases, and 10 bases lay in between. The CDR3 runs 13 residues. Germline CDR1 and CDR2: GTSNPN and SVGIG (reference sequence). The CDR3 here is CAWSAGNGEKLFF. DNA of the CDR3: TGTGCCTGGAGTGCGGGGAACGGTGAAAAACTGTTTTTT.

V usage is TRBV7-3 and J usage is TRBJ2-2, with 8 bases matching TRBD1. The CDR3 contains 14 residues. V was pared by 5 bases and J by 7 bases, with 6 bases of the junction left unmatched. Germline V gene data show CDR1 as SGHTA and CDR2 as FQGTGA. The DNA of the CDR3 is TGTGCCAGCAGCCCGACAGGGGCGCGCGGGGAGCTGTTTTTT. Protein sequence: CASSPTGARGELFF.

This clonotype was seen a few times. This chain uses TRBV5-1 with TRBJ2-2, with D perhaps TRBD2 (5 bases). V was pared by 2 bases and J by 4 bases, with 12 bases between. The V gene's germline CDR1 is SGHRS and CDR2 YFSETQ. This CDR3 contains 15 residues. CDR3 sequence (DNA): TGCGCCAGCAGCTTATACGGGGTCGGCACCGGGGAGCTGTTTTTT. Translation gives CASSLYGVGTGELFF.

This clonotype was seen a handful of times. CDR3 protein: CASSLPDSVVNKLFF. Written as DNA, the CDR3 is TGTGCCAGCAGCCTACCGGACTCGGTCGTGAATAAACTGTTTTTT. This sequence joins TRBV6-2 or TRBV6-3 and TRBJ1-4, with D unclear. This CDR3 spans 15 amino acids. The germline gives CDR1 MNHEY, CDR2 SVGEGT. V lost 6 bases and J lost 11, with 22 bases in between.

The CDR3: CASSSEGLAGPNAQYF. CDR3 DNA sequence: TGTGCCAGCAGTTCTGAAGGACTAGCGGGGCCGAATGCGCAGTATTTT. This chain joins TRBV6-5 and TRBJ2-3; 12 bases fit TRBD2. Trimming at V came to 4 bases and at J to 10 bases, leaving 12 bases not matched to a gene. This CDR3 contains 16 residues. Germline V lookup: CDR1 MNHEY, CDR2 SVGAGI.

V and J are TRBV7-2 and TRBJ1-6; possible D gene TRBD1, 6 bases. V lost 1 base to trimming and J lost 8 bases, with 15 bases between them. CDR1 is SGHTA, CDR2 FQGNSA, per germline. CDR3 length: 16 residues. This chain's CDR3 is CASSLDTGWLDSPLHF. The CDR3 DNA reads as TGTGCCAGCAGCTTAGACACAGGGTGGTTGGATTCACCCCTCCACTTT.

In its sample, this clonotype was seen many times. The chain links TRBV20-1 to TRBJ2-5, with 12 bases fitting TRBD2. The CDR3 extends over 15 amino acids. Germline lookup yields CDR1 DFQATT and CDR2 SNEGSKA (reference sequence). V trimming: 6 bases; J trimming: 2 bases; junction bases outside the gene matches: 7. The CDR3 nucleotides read TGCAGTGCCCCTAGACTAGCGGGGGTACAAGAGACCCAGTACTTC. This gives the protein CSAPRLAGVQETQYF.

CDR3 loop: CASSSRGSSSYEQYF. The CDR3 coding sequence is TGTGCCAGCAGTTCCAGAGGGTCAAGCTCCTACGAGCAGTACTTC. The rearrangement links TRBV12-3 or TRBV12-4 to TRBJ2-7; D possibly corresponds to TRBD2 (5 bases). Trimming removed 4 bases from V and 0 bases from J, with 13 bases in between. CDR3 length: 15 residues.

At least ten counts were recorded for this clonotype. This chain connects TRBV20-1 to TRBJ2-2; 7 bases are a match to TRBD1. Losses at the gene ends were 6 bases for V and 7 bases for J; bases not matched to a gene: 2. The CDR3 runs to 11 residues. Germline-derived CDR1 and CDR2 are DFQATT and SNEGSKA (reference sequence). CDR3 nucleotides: TGCAGTGCCCACAGGGGCGGGGAGCTGTTTTTT. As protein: CSAHRGGELFF.

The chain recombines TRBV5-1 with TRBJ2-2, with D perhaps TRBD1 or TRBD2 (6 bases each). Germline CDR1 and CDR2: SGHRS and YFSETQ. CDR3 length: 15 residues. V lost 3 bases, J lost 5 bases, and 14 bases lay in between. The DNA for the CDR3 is TGCGCCAGCAGCTCCGAAGGGGGGCGGACCGGGGAGCTGTTTTTT. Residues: CASSSEGGRTGELFF. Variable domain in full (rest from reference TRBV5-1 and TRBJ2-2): KAGVTQTPRYLIKTRGQQVTLSCSPISGHRSVSWYQQTPGQGLQFLFEYFSETQRNKGNFPGRFSGRQFSNSRSEMNVSTLELGDSALYLCASSSEGGRTGELFFGEGSRLTVL.

DNA for the CDR3: TGCAGTGCTGCACCGGGACTTCCAGGGTATGGCTACACCTTC. Protein product: CSAAPGLPGYGYTF. The rearrangement joins TRBV20-1 to TRBJ1-2; tentatively, D is TRBD1 (5 bases). The germline V gene has CDR1 DFQATT and CDR2 SNEGSKA (reference sequence). V dropped 5 bases and J dropped 5 bases, with 18 bases sitting between them. The CDR3 spans 14 residues.

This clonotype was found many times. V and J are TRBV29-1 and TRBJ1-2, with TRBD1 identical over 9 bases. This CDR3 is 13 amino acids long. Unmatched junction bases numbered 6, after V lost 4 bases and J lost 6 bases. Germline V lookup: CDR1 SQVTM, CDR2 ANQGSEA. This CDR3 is CSVGRTGGNGYTF. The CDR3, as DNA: TGCAGCGTTGGACGAACAGGGGGCAATGGCTACACCTTC.

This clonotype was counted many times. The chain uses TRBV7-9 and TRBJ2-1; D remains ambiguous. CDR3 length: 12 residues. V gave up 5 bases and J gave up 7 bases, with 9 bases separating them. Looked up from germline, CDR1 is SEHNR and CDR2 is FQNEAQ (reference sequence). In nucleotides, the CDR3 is TGTGCCAGCAGCGCTACTTCTAATGAGCAGTTCTTC. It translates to CASSATSNEQFF.

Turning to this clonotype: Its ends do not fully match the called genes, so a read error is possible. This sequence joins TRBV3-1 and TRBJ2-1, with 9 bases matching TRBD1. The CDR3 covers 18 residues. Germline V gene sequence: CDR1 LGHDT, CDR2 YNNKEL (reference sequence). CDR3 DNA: TGTGCCAGCACCCAAGATTCAGGGACAGGGTATGATTTCGATGAGCAGTTCTTC. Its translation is CASTQDSGTGYDFDEQFF.